This TCR beta chain comes out of a study of OX40 agonist ivuxolimab in advanced cancers. In the study overall: Partial responses, seen in three patients, involved one hepatocellular carcinoma and two cutaneous melanomas.

The sample holds one count of this clone. Mismatch with germline at one junction end may stem from a read error. Clones were sequenced by immunoSEQ multiplex PCR, and TCRdb holds only the in-frame ones, with some missing. The sample yields 55,000 to 80,000 clones, approximately 85% seen once. Prior autoimmune disease or systemic immunosuppression barred patients. CDR3 length: 16 residues. Germline values: CDR1 SEHNR, CDR2 FQNEAQ (reference sequence). The TCR was taken from an adult with an advanced solid tumor such as melanoma, head and neck, liver or kidney cancer. Source: CD4+ or CD8+ T cells sorted from blood, taken in a trial of the OX40 agonist ivuxolimab. The chain recombines TRBV7-9 with TRBJ1-2; 8 nucleotides agree with TRBD1. CDR3 bases: TGTGCCAGCAGCTTAGCCCACCAGGGGGCTAAGTATGGCTACACCTTC. It is translated as CASSLAHQGAKYGYTF.